The entry that follows covers one T cell receptor beta chain sequence. Its matching antigen is unknown. Unique molecular identifiers tagged the TCR beta cDNA libraries. Yield was roughly 500,000 cDNA molecules from approximately 0.91 to 9.4 million T cells. In TCRdb, the PCR reads were re-called with MiXCR into one record per CDR3 protein. The table includes hundreds of thousands of distinct CDR3 sequences, approximately 53% detected once. This sample is part of a study of post-analysis software for immune sequencing data. Background on the study: The study covered relapsing-remitting, secondary progressive and progressive-relapsing courses of multiple sclerosis. Study-wide results and limits: Elevated frequency relative to controls characterized roughly 5 TRBV segments in patients, TRBV5-6, TRBV5-1 and TRBV20-1 among them. The F measure placed samples prepared in the same batch into strongly shared clusters. Significantly lower normalized Chao1 diversity was seen in multiple sclerosis patients than in controls.

This CDR3 contains 15 residues. Trimming removed 4 bases from V and 5 bases from J; junction bases left unmatched: 9. CDR1 and CDR2 (germline): MNHEY, SVGAGI. Sequencing used blood. The V gene is TRBV6-5, the J gene TRBJ2-7, with TRBD1 matching over 9 bases. The origin of this receptor is a girl between 10 and 17 years old with multiple sclerosis. The CDR3 DNA reads as TGTGCCAGCAGTTCTACCGGGACAGGGATCGACGAGCAGTACTTC. Encoded protein: CASSSTGTGIDEQYF.